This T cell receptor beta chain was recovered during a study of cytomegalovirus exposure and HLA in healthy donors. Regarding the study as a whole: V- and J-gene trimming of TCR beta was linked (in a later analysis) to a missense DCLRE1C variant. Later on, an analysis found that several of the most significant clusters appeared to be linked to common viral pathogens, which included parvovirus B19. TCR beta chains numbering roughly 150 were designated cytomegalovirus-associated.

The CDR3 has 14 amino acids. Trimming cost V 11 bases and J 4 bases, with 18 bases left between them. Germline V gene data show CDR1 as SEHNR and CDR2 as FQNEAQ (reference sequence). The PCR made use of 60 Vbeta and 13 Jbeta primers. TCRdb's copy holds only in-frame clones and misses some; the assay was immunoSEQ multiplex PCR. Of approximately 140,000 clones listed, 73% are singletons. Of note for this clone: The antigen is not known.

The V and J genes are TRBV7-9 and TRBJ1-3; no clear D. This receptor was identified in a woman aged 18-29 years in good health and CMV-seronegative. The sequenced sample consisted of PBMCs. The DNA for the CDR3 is TGTGCCTCGGGAGGACCCGAGAGAGGAAACACCATATATTTT. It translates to CASGGPERGNTIYF.